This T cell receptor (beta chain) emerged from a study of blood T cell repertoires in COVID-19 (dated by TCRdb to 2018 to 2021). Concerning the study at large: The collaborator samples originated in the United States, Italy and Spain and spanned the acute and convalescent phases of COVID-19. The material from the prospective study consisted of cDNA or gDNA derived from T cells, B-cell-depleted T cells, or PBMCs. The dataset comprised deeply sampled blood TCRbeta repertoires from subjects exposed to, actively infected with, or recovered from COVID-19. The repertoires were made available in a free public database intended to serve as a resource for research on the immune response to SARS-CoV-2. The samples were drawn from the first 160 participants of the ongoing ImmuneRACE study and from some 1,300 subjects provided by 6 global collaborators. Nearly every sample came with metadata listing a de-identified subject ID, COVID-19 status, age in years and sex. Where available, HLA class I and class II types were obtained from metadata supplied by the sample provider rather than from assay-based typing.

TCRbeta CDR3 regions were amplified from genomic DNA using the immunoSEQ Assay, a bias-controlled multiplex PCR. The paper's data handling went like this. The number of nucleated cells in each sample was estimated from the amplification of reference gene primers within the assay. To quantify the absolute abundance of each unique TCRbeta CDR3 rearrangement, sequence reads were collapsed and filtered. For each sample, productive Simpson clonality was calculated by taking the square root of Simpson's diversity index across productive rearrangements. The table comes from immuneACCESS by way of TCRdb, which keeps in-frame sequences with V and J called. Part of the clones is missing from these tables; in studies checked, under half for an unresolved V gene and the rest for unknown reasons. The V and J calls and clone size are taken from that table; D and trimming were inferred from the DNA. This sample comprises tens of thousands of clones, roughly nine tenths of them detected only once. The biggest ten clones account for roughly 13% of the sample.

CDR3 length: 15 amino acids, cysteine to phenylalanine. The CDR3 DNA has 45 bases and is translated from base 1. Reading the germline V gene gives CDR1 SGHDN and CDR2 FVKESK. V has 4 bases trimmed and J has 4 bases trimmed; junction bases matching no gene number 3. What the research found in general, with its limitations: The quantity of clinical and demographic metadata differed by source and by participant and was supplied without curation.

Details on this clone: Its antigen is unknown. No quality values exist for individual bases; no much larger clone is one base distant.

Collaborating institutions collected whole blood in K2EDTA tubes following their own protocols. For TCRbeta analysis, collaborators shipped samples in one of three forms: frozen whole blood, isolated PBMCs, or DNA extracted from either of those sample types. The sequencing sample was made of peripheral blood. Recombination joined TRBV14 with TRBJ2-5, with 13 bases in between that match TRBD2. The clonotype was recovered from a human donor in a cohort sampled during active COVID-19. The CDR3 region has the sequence CASSRGLAGVETQYF. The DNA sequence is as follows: TGTGCCAGCAGCCGAGGACTAGCGGGAGTAGAGACCCAGTACTTC.